Below are 9 T cell receptor beta chains sequenced from a single sample in a study of metastatic and nonmetastatic thyroid tumors. Patients had received no treatment of any kind before thyroid surgery. TCRdb used MiXCR to call clones anew from the PCR reads. The sample has 25,000 to 30,000 clones; 3.5% to 4% are singletons. Sequencing was carried out using blood. These receptors all stem from a male donor with papillary thyroid cancer or a benign thyroid nodule (not recorded which). Some clones in this sample may be carry-over from other donors' samples.

This clone has ten or more counts. The chain has TRBV29-1 and TRBJ1-3, with D uncertain. The germline V gene encodes CDR1 SQVTM and CDR2 ANQGSEA. Trimming stripped 4 bases from V and 0 bases from J, with 1 base between. This CDR3 comprises 11 residues. For the CDR3, the DNA is TGCAGCGTTGTCTCTGGAAACACCATATATTTT. Amino acid sequence: CSVVSGNTIYF.

The genes are TRBV12-3 or TRBV12-4 and TRBJ1-3; D uncertain. Trimming pared 8 bases from V and 4 bases from J, leaving 15 bases between. This CDR3 is 14 amino acids long. This chain's CDR3 is CASPIGPGGNTIYF. The DNA for the CDR3 is TGTGCCAGCCCGATAGGCCCGGGGGGAAACACCATATATTTT.

This clone appeared a few times. The V call is TRBV27, the J call TRBJ2-7; either TRBD1 or TRBD2 may supply D (6 bases each). V shed 9 bases and J shed 6 bases, with 21 bases lying between them. Germline values: CDR1 MNHEY, CDR2 SMNVEV (reference sequence). CDR3 length: 14 residues. This CDR3 reads CASARMGGNAEQYF. CDR3 DNA: TGTGCCAGTGCCCGTATGGGGGGCAACGCCGAGCAGTACTTC.

The chain has TRBV28 and TRBJ1-2; maybe TRBD1 (6 bases). CDR3 length: 15 amino acids. Trimming left V 6 bases short and J 4 bases short, with 18 bases between. Germline CDR1 is MDHEN and CDR2 is SYDVKM. The CDR3 here is CASSPPPSGVYGYTF. The CDR3 nucleotides are TGTGCCAGCAGCCCCCCACCGTCAGGGGTCTATGGCTACACCTTC.

This clone was recorded a few times. The V gene is TRBV20-1, the J gene TRBJ1-1; D gene uncertain. The V gene lost 6 bases and the J gene lost 1 base, with 12 bases spanning the gap. The CDR3 length is 13 residues. Looked up from germline, CDR1 is DFQATT and CDR2 is SNEGSKA (reference sequence). CDR3: CSALVRGNTEAFF. The CDR3, as DNA: TGCAGTGCATTAGTTCGGGGGAACACTGAAGCTTTCTTT.

This clone came up a few times. Here the CDR3 reads CASVFAISNQPQHF. CDR3 nucleotide sequence: TGTGCTAGTGTTTTCGCAATTAGCAATCAGCCCCAGCATTTT. V is TRBV12-5 and J is TRBJ1-5; D is undetermined. The CDR3 sequence is 14 residues long. V shed 7 bases and J shed 0 bases, with 10 bases lying between them. Germline CDR1 and CDR2: LGHNT and FRNRAP.

Only a few counts were recorded for this clone. The J gene is TRBJ1-5, the V gene TRBV5-1, with 7 bases identical to TRBD1. Per germline, CDR1 SGHRS and CDR2 YFSETQ. J lost 7 bases, V lost 4 bases, and 14 bases had no gene match. There are 16 residues in the CDR3. CDR3 amino acids: CASSPGGTEVVQPQHF. The CDR3 DNA follows: TGCGCCAGCAGCCCGGGGGGGACAGAGGTCGTCCAGCCCCAGCATTTT.

In the case of this clone: A read error may produce the germline difference seen at one junction end. V is TRBV7-9 and J is TRBJ2-5, with D possibly being TRBD1 (6 bases). CDR3 length: 15 residues. Germline V CDR1 and CDR2: SEHNR, FQNEAQ (reference sequence). CDR3 amino acids: CASRETGLFQETHFF. DNA of the CDR3: TGTGCCAGCAGAGAAACAGGGCTATTTCAAGAGACCCATTTCTTC. Filled out from reference TRBV7-9 and TRBJ2-5, the complete variable domain reads DTGVSQNPRHKITKRGQNVTFRCDPISEHNRLYWYRQTLGQGPEFLTYFQNEAQLEKSRLLSDRFSAERPKGSFSTLEIQRTEQGDSAMYLCASRETGLFQETHFFGPGTRLLVL.

This clone was observed at least ten times. This chain links TRBV19 with TRBJ2-1; 15 bases map to TRBD2. CDR3 size: 19 residues. Trimming took 3 bases from V and 4 from J; bases not matched to a gene: 10. Germline V gene lookup returns CDR1 LNHDA and CDR2 SQIVND (reference sequence). As DNA, the CDR3 is TGTGCCAGTAGTATCTCGGGACTAGCGGGAGGTAAAGCGTACAATGAGCAGTTCTTC. It translates to CASSISGLAGGKAYNEQFF.